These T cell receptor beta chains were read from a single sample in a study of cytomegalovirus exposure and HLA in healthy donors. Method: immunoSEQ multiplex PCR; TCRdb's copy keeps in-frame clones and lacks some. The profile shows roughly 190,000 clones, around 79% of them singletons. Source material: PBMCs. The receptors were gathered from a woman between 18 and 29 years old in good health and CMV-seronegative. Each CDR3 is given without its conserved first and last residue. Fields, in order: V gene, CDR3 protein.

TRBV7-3,ASSLGPNREWPNQPQH
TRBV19,ASSFDREKLF
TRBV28,ASSPAGRTSTNEKLF
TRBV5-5,ASSRGLRKNTEAF
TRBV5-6,ASSQLAGGPDTQY
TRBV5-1,ASSFDGNYGYT
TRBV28,ASSPSLLRGRGYGYT
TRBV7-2,ASSLGTGGYNSPLH
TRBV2,ANRQGETTNEKLF
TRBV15,ATSRETDGTGEAF
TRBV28,ASATTGSETQY
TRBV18,ASSLRTGTRNTPEAF
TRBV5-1,ATRPGQAKP
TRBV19,ASSTEPGTNEKLF
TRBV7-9,ASSLASNRAGQQY
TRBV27,ASSFSLPGGEQY
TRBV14,ASSHGTGSYTQY
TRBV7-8,ASSLVNNYGYT
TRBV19,ASTPHPYNEQF
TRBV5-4,ASSLGVGNTIY
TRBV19,APTGGEEEKLF
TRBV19,ASTNPGDRKNEKLF
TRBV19,AAKDRGLGANVLT
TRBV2,ASSETNNQPQH
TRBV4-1,ASSQEAGANYGYT
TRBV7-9,ASSLDFYRGAGELF
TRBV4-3,ASSQGSQFPYEQY
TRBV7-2,ASSLLGRGTDTQY
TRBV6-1,ASSTGTGNSPLH
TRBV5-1,ASSLNYRGPSSPLH
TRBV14,ASSPSQSLYGYT
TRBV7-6,ASSQGSSYEQY
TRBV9,ASSALDRGETQY
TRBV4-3,ASSQDGNRGPYEQY
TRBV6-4,ASKAGDNEQF
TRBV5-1,ASSLGAGRPGNSPLH
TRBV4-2,ASSHIGLMNTEAF
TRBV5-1,ASSLGQGGTEAF
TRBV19,ASSGVRGRTGKNSPLH
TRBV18,ASSPTSGGYEQY
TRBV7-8,ASSIDTRDTQY
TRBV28,ASSSTAYEQY
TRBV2,ASTGVGGANVLT
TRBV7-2,ASSFGLNGYT
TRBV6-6,ASSPPPAGEQY
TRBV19,ASSPRQGPYEQY
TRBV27,ASSSVSGSPYNEQF
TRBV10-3,ATAPGRGDDQPQH
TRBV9,ASSVDGDSNYGYT
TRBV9,ASSITQNYGYT
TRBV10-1,ASSFTRAGTEAF
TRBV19,ASSNNRGSNQPQH
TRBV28,ASSLRQGNTEAF
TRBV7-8,ASSKRTSGGSETQY
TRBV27,ASSYVGGRTYGYT
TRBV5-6,ASSHNEKLF
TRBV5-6,ASSLVAGARETQY
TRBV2,ASIPLTSGRSYEQY